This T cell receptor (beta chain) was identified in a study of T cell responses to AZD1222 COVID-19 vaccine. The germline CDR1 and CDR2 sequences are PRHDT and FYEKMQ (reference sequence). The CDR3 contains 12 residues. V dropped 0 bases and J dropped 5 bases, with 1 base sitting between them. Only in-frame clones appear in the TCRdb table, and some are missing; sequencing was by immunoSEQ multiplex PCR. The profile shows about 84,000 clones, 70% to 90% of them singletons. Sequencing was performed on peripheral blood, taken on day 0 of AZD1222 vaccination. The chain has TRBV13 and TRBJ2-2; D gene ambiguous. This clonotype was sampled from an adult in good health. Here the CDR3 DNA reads TGTGCCAGCAGCTTAGGGACCGGGGAGCTGTTTTTT. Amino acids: CASSLGTGELFF.